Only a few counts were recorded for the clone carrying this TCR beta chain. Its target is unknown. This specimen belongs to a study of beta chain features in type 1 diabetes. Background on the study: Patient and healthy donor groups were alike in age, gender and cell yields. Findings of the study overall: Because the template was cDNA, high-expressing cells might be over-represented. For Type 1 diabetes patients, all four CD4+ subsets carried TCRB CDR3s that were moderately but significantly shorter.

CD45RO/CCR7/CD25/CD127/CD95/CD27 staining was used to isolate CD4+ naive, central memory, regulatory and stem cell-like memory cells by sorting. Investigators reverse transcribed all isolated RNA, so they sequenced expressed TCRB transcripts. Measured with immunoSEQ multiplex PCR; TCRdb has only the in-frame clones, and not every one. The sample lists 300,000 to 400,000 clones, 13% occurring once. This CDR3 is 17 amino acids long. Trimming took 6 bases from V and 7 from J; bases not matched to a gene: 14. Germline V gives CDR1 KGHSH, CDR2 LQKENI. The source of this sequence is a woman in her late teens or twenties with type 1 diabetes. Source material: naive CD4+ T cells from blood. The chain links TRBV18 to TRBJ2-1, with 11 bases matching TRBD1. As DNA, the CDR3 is TGTGCCAGCTCCCGACCCCCGGGACAGGGGGACAAAAATGAGCAGTTCTTC. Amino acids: CASSRPPGQGDKNEQFF.